This T cell receptor beta chain was observed in a study of control samples from healthy donors and cancer patients. The germline V gene has CDR1 LNHDA and CDR2 SQIVND (reference sequence). Trimming cost V 1 base and J 9 bases, with 10 bases left between them. The CDR3 covers 13 residues. Generated by immunoSEQ multiplex PCR, the TCRdb table keeps only in-frame clones and is missing some. This sample carries approximately 160,000 clones, about nine tenths of them seen once, and the ten largest clones take 2% to 2.5%. This clone occurred once. This receptor was taken from a woman aged 40 to 49 in good health. This rearrangement joins TRBV19 to TRBJ2-1; tentative D call: TRBD1 (5 bases). Material for sequencing was blood. The CDR3 nucleotides are TGTGCCAGTAGTATAGGGGCAGGGTTTGAGCAGTTCTTC. Protein product: CASSIGAGFEQFF.